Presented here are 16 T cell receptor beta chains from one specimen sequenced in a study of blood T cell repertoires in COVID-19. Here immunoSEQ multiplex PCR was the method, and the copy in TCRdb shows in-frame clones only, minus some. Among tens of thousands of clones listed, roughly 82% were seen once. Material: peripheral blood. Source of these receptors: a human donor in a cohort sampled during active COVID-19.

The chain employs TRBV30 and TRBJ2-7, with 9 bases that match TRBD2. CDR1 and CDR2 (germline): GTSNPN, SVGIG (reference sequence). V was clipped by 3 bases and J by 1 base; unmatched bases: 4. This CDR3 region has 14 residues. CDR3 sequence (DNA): TGTGCCTGGAGGGCGGGGGGGCGTTCCTACGAGCAGTACTTC. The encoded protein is CAWRAGGRSYEQYF.

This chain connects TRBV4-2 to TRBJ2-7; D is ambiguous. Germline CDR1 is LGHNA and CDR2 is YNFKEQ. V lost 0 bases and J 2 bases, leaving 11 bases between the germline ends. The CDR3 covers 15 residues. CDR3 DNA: TGTGCCAGCAGCCAAGAGGAAACAGAGACCTACGAGCAGTACTTC. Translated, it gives CASSQEETETYEQYF.

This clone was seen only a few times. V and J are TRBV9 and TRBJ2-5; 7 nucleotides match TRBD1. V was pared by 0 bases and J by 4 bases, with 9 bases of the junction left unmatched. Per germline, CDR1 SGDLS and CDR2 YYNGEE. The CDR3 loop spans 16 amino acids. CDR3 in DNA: TGTGCCAGCAGCGTAGATGCGACAGGGAGACCAGAGACCCAGTACTTC. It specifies CASSVDATGRPETQYF.

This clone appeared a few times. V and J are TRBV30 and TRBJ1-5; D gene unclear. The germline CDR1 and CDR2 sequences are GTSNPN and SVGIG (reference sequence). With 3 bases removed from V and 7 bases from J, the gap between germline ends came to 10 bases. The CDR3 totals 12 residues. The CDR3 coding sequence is TGTGCCTGGAGACAACTGGGCCAGCCCCAGCATTTT. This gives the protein CAWRQLGQPQHF.

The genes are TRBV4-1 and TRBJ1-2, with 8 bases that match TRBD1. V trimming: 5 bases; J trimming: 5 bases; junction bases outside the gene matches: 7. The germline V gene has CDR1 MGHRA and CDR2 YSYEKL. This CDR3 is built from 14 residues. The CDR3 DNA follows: TGCGCCAGCAGCTTGGACAGGGATTCATATGGCTACACCTTC. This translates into CASSLDRDSYGYTF.

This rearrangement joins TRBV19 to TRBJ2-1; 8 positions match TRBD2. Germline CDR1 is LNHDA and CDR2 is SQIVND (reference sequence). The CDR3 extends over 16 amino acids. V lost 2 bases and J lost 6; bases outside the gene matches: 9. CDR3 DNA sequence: TGTGCCAGTAGTATATCTGGGACTAGGTTATCCAATGAGCAGTTCTTC. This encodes CASSISGTRLSNEQFF.

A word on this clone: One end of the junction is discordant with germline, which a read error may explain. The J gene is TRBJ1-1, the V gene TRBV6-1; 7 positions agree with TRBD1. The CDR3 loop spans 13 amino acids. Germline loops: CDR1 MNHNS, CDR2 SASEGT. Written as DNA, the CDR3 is TGTGCCAGCCGTGACAGGGTAAATACTGAAGCTTTCTTT. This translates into CASRDRVNTEAFF.

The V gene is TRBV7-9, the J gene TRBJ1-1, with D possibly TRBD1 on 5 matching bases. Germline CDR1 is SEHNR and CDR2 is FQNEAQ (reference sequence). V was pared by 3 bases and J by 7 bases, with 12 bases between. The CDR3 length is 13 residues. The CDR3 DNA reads TGTGCCAGCAGCTTGGGCAGGGTTGGTGAAGCTTTCTTT. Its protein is CASSLGRVGEAFF.

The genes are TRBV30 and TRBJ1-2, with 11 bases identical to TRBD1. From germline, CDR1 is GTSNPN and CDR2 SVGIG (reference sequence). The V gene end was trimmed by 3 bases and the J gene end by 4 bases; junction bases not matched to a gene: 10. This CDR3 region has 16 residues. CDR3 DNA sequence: TGTGCCTGGAGCCTATTTCCGGGACAGGGGGTCTATGGCTACACCTTC. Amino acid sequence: CAWSLFPGQGVYGYTF. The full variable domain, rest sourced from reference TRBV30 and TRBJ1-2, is SQTIHQWPATLVQPVGSPLSLECTVEGTSNPNLYWYRQAAGRGLQLLFYSVGIGQISSEVPQNLSASRPQDRQFILSSKKLLLSDSGFYLCAWSLFPGQGVYGYTFGSGTRLTVV.

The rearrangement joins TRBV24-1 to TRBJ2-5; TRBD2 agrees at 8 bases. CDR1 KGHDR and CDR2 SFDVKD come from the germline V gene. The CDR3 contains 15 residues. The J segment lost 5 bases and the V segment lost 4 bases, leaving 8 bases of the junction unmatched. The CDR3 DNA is TGTGCCACCAGTGACGGGGGGGCGGTTCAGGAGACCCAGTACTTC. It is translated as CATSDGGAVQETQYF.

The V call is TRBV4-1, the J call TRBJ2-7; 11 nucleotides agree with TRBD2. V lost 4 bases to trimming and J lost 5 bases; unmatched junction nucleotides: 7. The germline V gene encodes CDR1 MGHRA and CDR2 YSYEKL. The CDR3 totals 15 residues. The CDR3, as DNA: TGCGCCAGCAGCCGAGTAGCGGGGGGGAAGAACGAGCAGTACTTC. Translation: CASSRVAGGKNEQYF.

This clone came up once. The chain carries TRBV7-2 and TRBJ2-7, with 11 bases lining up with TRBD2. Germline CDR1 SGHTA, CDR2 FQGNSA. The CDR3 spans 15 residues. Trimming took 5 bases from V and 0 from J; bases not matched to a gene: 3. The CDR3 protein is CASSISGGDSYEQYF. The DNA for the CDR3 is TGTGCCAGCAGCATTAGCGGGGGGGACTCCTACGAGCAGTACTTC.

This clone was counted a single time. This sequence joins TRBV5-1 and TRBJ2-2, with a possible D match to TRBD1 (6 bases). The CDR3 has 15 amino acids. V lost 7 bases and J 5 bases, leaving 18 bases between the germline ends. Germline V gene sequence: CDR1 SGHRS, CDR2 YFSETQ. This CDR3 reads CASAFTGSGTGELFF. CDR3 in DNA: TGCGCCAGCGCCTTTACAGGGTCTGGAACCGGGGAGCTGTTTTTT.

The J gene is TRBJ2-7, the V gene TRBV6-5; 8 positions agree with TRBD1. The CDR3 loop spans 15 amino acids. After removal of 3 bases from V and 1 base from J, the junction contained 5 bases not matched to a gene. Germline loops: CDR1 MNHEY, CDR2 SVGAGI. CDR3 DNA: TGTGCCAGCAGTTATGACAGGGGTGAATCCTACGAGCAGTACTTC. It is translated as CASSYDRGESYEQYF.

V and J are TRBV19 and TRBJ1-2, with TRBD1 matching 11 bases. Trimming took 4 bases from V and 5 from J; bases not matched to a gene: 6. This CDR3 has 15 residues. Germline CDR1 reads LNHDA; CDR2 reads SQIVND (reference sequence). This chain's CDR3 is CASSTDRGPAYGYTF. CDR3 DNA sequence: TGTGCCAGTAGTACGGACAGGGGGCCCGCATATGGCTACACCTTC.

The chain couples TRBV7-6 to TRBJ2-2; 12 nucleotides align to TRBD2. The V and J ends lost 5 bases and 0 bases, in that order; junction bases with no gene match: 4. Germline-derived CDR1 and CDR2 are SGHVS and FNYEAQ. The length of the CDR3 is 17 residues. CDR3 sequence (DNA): TGTGCCAGCAGCCCTGGACTAGCGGGACCGAACACCGGGGAGCTGTTTTTT. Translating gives CASSPGLAGPNTGELFF.